This is a list of T cell receptor beta chains from one sample in a study of blood T cell repertoires in COVID-19. TCRdb's table, derived via immunoSEQ multiplex PCR, lists solely in-frame clones and lacks some. The sample holds 55,000 to 80,000 clones, 88% seen once. The sequencing sample was made of peripheral blood. The origin of the receptors is a woman aged 55-75 years with acute or convalescent COVID-19. Both conserved end residues are part of each CDR3. D genes are given only for firm matches. Clone size is given for some rows only: seen once, a few or many times, or a class if the clone is expanded.

>TRBJ1-2|-|TRBV6-5|-|14
CASSPATTPGGYTF
TGTGCCAGCAGCCCGGCGACAACCCCGGGAGGCTACACCTTC
>TRBJ1-2|-|TRBV5-1|-|13
CASSLSGNYGYTF
TGCGCCAGCAGCTTGTCAGGGAACTATGGCTACACCTTC
>TRBJ1-5|-|TRBV5-1|-|15
CASSPDGVSNQPQHF
TGCGCCAGCAGCCCGGATGGAGTTAGCAATCAGCCCCAGCATTTT
>TRBJ1-1|few|TRBV19|TRBD1|13
CASSSQGGTEAFF
TGTGCCAGTAGTTCACAGGGGGGAACTGAAGCTTTCTTT
>TRBJ1-1|-|TRBV5-4|TRBD1|16
CASSLAGTATFTEAFF
TGTGCCAGCAGCTTGGCAGGGACAGCGACCTTCACTGAAGCTTTCTTT
>TRBJ1-1|-|TRBV6-5|-|15
CATPKGQGMNTEAFF
TGTGCCACCCCGAAAGGGCAGGGGATGAACACTGAAGCTTTCTTT
>TRBJ1-5|once|TRBV2|-|14
CASSSRYSNQPQHF
TGTGCCAGCAGTTCCAGGTATAGCAATCAGCCCCAGCATTTT
>TRBJ2-5|-|TRBV13|-|15
CASSPTVTPWETQYF
TGTGCCAGCAGCCCTACAGTGACCCCCTGGGAGACCCAGTACTTC
>TRBJ1-4|-|TRBV24-1|TRBD1|17
CATSDHRVDRANEKLFF
TGTGCCACCAGTGACCATAGAGTCGACAGGGCAAATGAAAAACTGTTTTTT
>TRBJ1-1|many|TRBV15|-|14
CATSRDIGNTEAFF
TGTGCCACCAGCAGAGATATCGGGAACACTGAAGCTTTCTTT
>TRBJ1-1|-|TRBV28|-|13
CASSLRGLTEAFF
TGTGCCAGCAGTTTACGGGGTTTGACTGAAGCTTTCTTT
>TRBJ1-1|-|TRBV2|-|13
CASRDSRYTEAFF
TGTGCCAGCAGGGACAGCCGATACACTGAAGCTTTCTTT
>TRBJ2-6|-|TRBV4-2|-|16
CASSQDGGTGANVLTF
TGTGCCAGCAGCCAAGACGGGGGAACTGGGGCCAACGTCCTGACTTTC
>TRBJ2-2|-|TRBV6-2/TRBV6-3|TRBD1|17
CASSYSSPGGITGELFF
TGTGCCAGCAGTTACTCGAGTCCAGGGGGTATCACCGGGGAGCTGTTTTTT
>TRBJ2-5|once|TRBV7-7|TRBD1|14
CASSLVGTEETQYF
TGTGCCAGCAGCTTAGTGGGGACAGAAGAGACCCAGTACTTC
>TRBJ1-1|-|TRBV3-1/TRBV3-2|TRBD1|14
CASAQQGHDTEAFF
TGTGCCAGCGCACAACAGGGGCATGACACTGAAGCTTTCTTT
>TRBJ1-4|once|TRBV2|TRBD1|14
CASRNDRGREKLFF
TGTGCCAGCAGGAATGACAGGGGTAGGGAAAAACTGTTTTTT
>TRBJ1-1|-|TRBV5-5|-|14
CASSRIRGTIEAFF
TGTGCCAGCAGCAGGATCCGGGGGACGATTGAAGCTTTCTTT
>TRBJ1-2|-|TRBV2|TRBD1|12
CASRAQGAGYTF
TGTGCCAGCCGGGCACAGGGGGCTGGCTACACCTTC
>TRBJ2-1|-|TRBV3-1/TRBV3-2|-|14
CASSQDLVNNEQFF
TGTGCCAGCAGCCAAGACCTAGTAAACAATGAGCAGTTCTTC
>TRBJ1-1|-|TRBV6-2/TRBV6-3|TRBD1|16
CASNPYPKGAETEAFF
TGTGCCAGCAACCCATATCCTAAGGGGGCTGAGACTGAAGCTTTCTTT
>TRBJ2-2|-|TRBV5-4|-|15
CASSLGSRDTGELFF
TGTGCCAGCAGCTTGGGATCTCGGGACACCGGGGAGCTGTTTTTT
>TRBJ2-3|-|TRBV5-8|TRBD1|14
CASSAGGITDTQYF
TGTGCCAGCAGCGCAGGGGGCATAACAGATACGCAGTATTTT
>TRBJ2-1|-|TRBV4-1|-|13
CASSGASYNEQFF
TGCGCCAGCAGCGGGGCGTCCTACAATGAGCAGTTCTTC